Listed below are T cell receptor beta chains from one sample, sequenced in a study of memory CD4+ T cells and cytomegalovirus serostatus. Profiled with immunoSEQ multiplex PCR; TCRdb holds only in-frame clones, not every one. Of approximately 46,000 clones detected, around 74% appear once; the ten largest clones hold less than 0.75%. Sequenced input: memory CD4+ T cells from blood. These receptors all stem from an adult in good health and CMV-seronegative. CDR3s include the opening cysteine and the closing phenylalanine or tryptophan. The D gene is left open where the match is weak. Clone sizes are given selectively: once, few, many, or a class where the clone is expanded.

j_call v_call d_call clone_size cdr3_nt cdr3_aa
TRBJ2-2 TRBV5-6 TRBD1 once TGTGCCAGCAGCCTGATTACCGGGACAGGGTACTTTGGGGAGCTGTTTTTT CASSLITGTGYFGELFF
TRBJ1-1 TRBV6-5 . . TGTGCCAGCAGTTACTCGTGGGGAGACACTGAAGCTTTCTTT CASSYSWGDTEAFF
TRBJ1-2 TRBV6-1 . . TGTGCCAGCAGTGCTTTTTCACCAAACTATGGCTACACCTTC CASSAFSPNYGYTF
TRBJ2-4 TRBV7-2 . . TGTGCCAGCAGCTTAGAGGGGGCGGGGTTTTTAGGCAAAAACATTCAGTACTTC CASSLEGAGFLGKNIQYF
TRBJ2-3 TRBV5-1 TRBD2 . TGCGCCAGCCAAACTCTTAGCGGGGAGGTCACAGATACGCAGTATTTT CASQTLSGEVTDTQYF
TRBJ2-3 TRBV15 . . TGTGCCACCAGCGCAGAACCCAGCACAGATACGCAGTATTTT CATSAEPSTDTQYF
TRBJ2-7 TRBV20-1 . . TGCAGTGCCCACACAGGAAACGAGCAGTACTTC CSAHTGNEQYF
TRBJ2-7 TRBV5-1 . . TGCGCCAGCAGCTTGATGCCAGGGGAGGACTACGAGCAGTACTTC CASSLMPGEDYEQYF
TRBJ2-2 TRBV5-4 TRBD2 . TGTGCCAGCAGCTCCGGGACTAGGGACACCGGGGAGCTGTTTTTT CASSSGTRDTGELFF
TRBJ1-2 TRBV25-1 . . TGTGCCAGCAGTGAATATAGAAGCCCGTCAGGTGGCTATGGCTACACCTTC CASSEYRSPSGGYGYTF
TRBJ1-2 TRBV5-1 . . TGCGCCAGCAGCTTTACCCCGGGACAAATACTCTACACCTTC CASSFTPGQILYTF
TRBJ1-6 TRBV5-1 TRBD1 few TGCGCCAGCAGCTTGGCGGGACAGAAGAATTCACCCCTCCACTTT CASSLAGQKNSPLHF
TRBJ1-2 TRBV27 . . TGTGCCAGCAGTTTATCGGCAGGGATCTATGGCTACACCTTC CASSLSAGIYGYTF
TRBJ2-3 TRBV4-3 TRBD1 . TGCGCCAGCAGCCAAGTAACACCAGGGGGAGATACGCAGTATTTT CASSQVTPGGDTQYF
TRBJ1-1 TRBV19 TRBD1 few TGTGCCAGTAGTATGACAGGGGGGAACACTGAAGCTTTCTTT CASSMTGGNTEAFF
TRBJ2-1 TRBV7-9 . . TGTGCCAGCAGCCCCTCTCCAGCGGTTGACTACAATGAGCAGTTCTTC CASSPSPAVDYNEQFF
TRBJ1-1 TRBV27 . . TGTGCCAGCAGTTCCCTCCAAGGGCGTCCTCGAGCTTTCTTT CASSSLQGRPRAFF